This is a list of T cell receptor beta chains from one sample in a study of blood T cell repertoires in COVID-19. Here immunoSEQ multiplex PCR was the method, and the copy in TCRdb shows in-frame clones only, minus some. The sample records about 200,000 clones, just under 85% being singletons. The specimen sequenced was peripheral blood. These receptors all stem from a man aged 55-75 years with COVID-19, enrolled during active disease. Both conserved end residues are part of each CDR3. Fields, in order: J gene, D gene, V gene, CDR3 length, clone size, CDR3 protein, CDR3 DNA. D genes are given only for firm matches. A clone size is listed for some rows: how often the clone was seen (once, few, many), or a class if it is expanded.

J: TRBJ2-1; D: TRBD2; V: TRBV7-2; length: 15; size: few; CDR3: CASRQAGANYNEQFF; DNA: TGTGCCAGCAGACAAGCGGGAGCGAACTACAATGAGCAGTTCTTC
J: TRBJ2-2; D: NA; V: TRBV24-1; length: 13; size: NA; CDR3: CATWSEFTGELFF; DNA: TGTGCCACCTGGAGCGAGTTCACCGGGGAGCTGTTTTTT
J: TRBJ1-2; D: NA; V: TRBV29-1; length: 10; size: NA; CDR3: CSVLEGVYTF; DNA: TGCAGCGTTCTCGAGGGCGTCTACACCTTC
J: TRBJ1-5; D: NA; V: TRBV10-2; length: 13; size: NA; CDR3: CASSESGAPAQHF; DNA: TGCGCCAGCAGTGAGTCGGGGGCCCCGGCCCAGCATTTT
J: TRBJ2-7; D: TRBD1; V: TRBV7-2; length: 14; size: NA; CDR3: CASSFGTGRPEQYF; DNA: TGTGCCAGCAGCTTCGGGACAGGGCGGCCCGAGCAGTACTTC
J: TRBJ2-5; D: TRBD2; V: TRBV5-1; length: 17; size: few; CDR3: CASSLALAGGPQETQYF; DNA: TGCGCCAGCAGCTTAGCTCTAGCGGGAGGGCCTCAAGAGACCCAGTACTTC
J: TRBJ2-7; D: TRBD2; V: TRBV7-9; length: 14; size: NA; CDR3: CASSSGTSGYEQYF; DNA: TGTGCCAGCAGCTCCGGGACTAGCGGTTACGAGCAGTACTTC
J: TRBJ1-2; D: TRBD1; V: TRBV10-3; length: 12; size: NA; CDR3: CAISPGTDGYTF; DNA: TGTGCCATCAGTCCCGGGACAGATGGCTACACCTTC
J: TRBJ1-5; D: TRBD1; V: TRBV28; length: 14; size: NA; CDR3: CASSLRQGSQPQHF; DNA: TGTGCCAGCAGTTTGCGACAGGGGAGTCAGCCCCAGCATTTT
J: TRBJ1-5; D: NA; V: TRBV6-5; length: 13; size: NA; CDR3: CASSRTQNQPQHF; DNA: TGTGCCAGCAGTCGTACGCAGAATCAGCCCCAGCATTTT
J: TRBJ1-5; D: NA; V: TRBV12-3/TRBV12-4; length: 13; size: once; CDR3: CASSIASNQPQHF; DNA: TGTGCCAGCAGCATAGCGAGCAATCAGCCCCAGCATTTT
J: TRBJ1-2; D: NA; V: TRBV7-8; length: 15; size: NA; CDR3: CASSLGAAKGYGYTF; DNA: TGTGCCAGCAGCTTAGGGGCAGCCAAGGGGTATGGCTACACCTTC
J: TRBJ1-2; D: NA; V: TRBV20-1; length: 11; size: NA; CDR3: CSASPKDGYTF; DNA: TGCAGTGCTTCTCCTAAAGATGGCTACACCTTC
J: TRBJ2-7; D: TRBD1; V: TRBV6-5; length: 15; size: NA; CDR3: CASSTPGQGAYEQYF; DNA: TGTGCCAGCAGTACTCCGGGACAGGGTGCCTACGAGCAGTACTTC
J: TRBJ2-5; D: TRBD1; V: TRBV5-1; length: 14; size: NA; CDR3: CASSQGQGMETQYF; DNA: TGCGCCAGCAGCCAGGGACAGGGGATGGAGACCCAGTACTTC
J: TRBJ1-5; D: NA; V: TRBV19; length: 15; size: NA; CDR3: CASSIAGISNQPQHF; DNA: TGTGCCAGTAGTATAGCCGGGATTAGCAATCAGCCCCAGCATTTT
J: TRBJ1-5; D: TRBD1; V: TRBV9; length: 17; size: NA; CDR3: CASSANLDRGRWQPQHF; DNA: TGTGCCAGCAGCGCCAACCTGGACAGGGGGCGATGGCAGCCCCAGCATTTT
J: TRBJ2-7; D: NA; V: TRBV3-1/TRBV3-2; length: 15; size: NA; CDR3: CASTPDSGFTYEQYF; DNA: TGTGCCAGCACCCCAGACAGCGGCTTCACCTACGAGCAGTACTTC
J: TRBJ2-2; D: TRBD1; V: TRBV27; length: 16; size: NA; CDR3: CASSLSGQVWAGELFF; DNA: TGTGCCAGCAGTTTATCGGGACAGGTCTGGGCCGGGGAGCTGTTTTTT
J: TRBJ1-3; D: NA; V: TRBV6-6; length: 14; size: NA; CDR3: CASRATGSENTIYF; DNA: TGTGCCAGCAGGGCGACAGGATCCGAAAACACCATATATTTT
J: TRBJ2-7; D: NA; V: TRBV7-2; length: 14; size: NA; CDR3: CASSFKGQSYEQYF; DNA: TGTGCCAGCAGCTTCAAGGGGCAGTCCTACGAGCAGTACTTC
J: TRBJ1-2; D: NA; V: TRBV5-8; length: 12; size: NA; CDR3: CASSDTGYGYTF; DNA: TGTGCCAGCAGCGATACAGGCTATGGCTACACCTTC
J: TRBJ1-4; D: TRBD1; V: TRBV30; length: 13; size: NA; CDR3: CASKDRGYEKLFF; DNA: TGTGCCTCCAAAGACAGGGGTTATGAAAAACTGTTTTTT
J: TRBJ1-4; D: TRBD1; V: TRBV18; length: 16; size: NA; CDR3: CASSPRGRPTNEKLFF; DNA: TGTGCCAGCTCACCAAGGGGGCGGCCAACTAATGAAAAACTGTTTTTT
J: TRBJ1-1; D: NA; V: TRBV11-2; length: 14; size: NA; CDR3: CASSFQGLGGEAFF; DNA: TGTGCCAGCAGCTTCCAGGGGTTGGGCGGAGAAGCTTTCTTT
J: TRBJ1-1; D: TRBD1; V: TRBV7-2; length: 16; size: NA; CDR3: CASSLGQLLSGTEAFF; DNA: TGTGCCAGCAGCCTGGGACAGCTGTTGAGTGGCACTGAAGCTTTCTTT
J: TRBJ2-5; D: TRBD1; V: TRBV5-1; length: 15; size: NA; CDR3: CASSLGQGASGTQYF; DNA: TGCGCCAGCAGCTTAGGACAGGGGGCAAGTGGGACCCAGTACTTC
J: TRBJ1-1; D: NA; V: TRBV10-3; length: 12; size: NA; CDR3: CAIRMEDTEAFF; DNA: TGTGCCATCAGAATGGAGGACACTGAAGCTTTCTTT
J: TRBJ2-3; D: TRBD2; V: TRBV9; length: 17; size: NA; CDR3: CASSVATRAGGSDTQYF; DNA: TGTGCCAGCAGCGTAGCTACTAGGGCGGGAGGATCGGATACGCAGTATTTT
J: TRBJ2-1; D: TRBD1; V: TRBV27; length: 15; size: NA; CDR3: CASSPWTGPSDEQFF; DNA: TGTGCCAGCAGTCCCTGGACAGGGCCTTCGGATGAGCAGTTCTTC
J: TRBJ2-7; D: TRBD1; V: TRBV18; length: 12; size: NA; CDR3: CASSTGQGEQYF; DNA: TGTGCCAGCTCAACCGGACAGGGCGAGCAGTACTTC
J: TRBJ1-2; D: TRBD1; V: TRBV5-8; length: 14; size: NA; CDR3: CASSLDRGYYGYTF; DNA: TGTGCCAGCAGCTTGGACAGGGGGTACTATGGCTACACCTTC
J: TRBJ1-3; D: NA; V: TRBV12-5; length: 15; size: NA; CDR3: CASGLVPGQRNTIYF; DNA: TGTGCTAGTGGTTTGGTACCCGGACAGCGAAACACCATATATTTT
J: TRBJ1-1; D: NA; V: TRBV4-1; length: 17; size: NA; CDR3: CASSQSPNRAVNTEAFF; DNA: TGCGCCAGCAGCCAATCCCCCAACAGGGCGGTTAACACTGAAGCTTTCTTT
J: TRBJ1-3; D: TRBD1; V: TRBV19; length: 17; size: NA; CDR3: CASSRGQGAASGNTIYF; DNA: TGTGCCAGTAGTAGAGGACAGGGGGCAGCCTCTGGAAACACCATATATTTT
J: TRBJ1-1; D: NA; V: TRBV7-8; length: 15; size: NA; CDR3: CASSLGRGVNTEAFF; DNA: TGTGCCAGCAGCTTAGGGAGGGGAGTGAACACTGAAGCTTTCTTT
J: TRBJ2-7; D: TRBD1; V: TRBV18; length: 14; size: NA; CDR3: CASSPPGLRGEQYF; DNA: TGTGCCAGCTCACCACCGGGCCTCAGGGGGGAGCAGTACTTC
J: TRBJ1-5; D: NA; V: TRBV5-1; length: 13; size: NA; CDR3: CASSREGPQPQHF; DNA: TGCGCCAGCTCGAGAGAGGGCCCCCAGCCCCAGCATTTT
J: TRBJ1-1; D: NA; V: TRBV5-4; length: 16; size: NA; CDR3: CASSRGSGGVNTEAFF; DNA: TGTGCCAGCAGCCGGGGCTCAGGCGGGGTGAACACTGAAGCTTTCTTT
J: TRBJ1-5; D: NA; V: TRBV30; length: 13; size: NA; CDR3: CAWGPSGNQPQHF; DNA: TGTGCCTGGGGGCCTAGTGGCAATCAGCCCCAGCATTTT
J: TRBJ2-3; D: NA; V: TRBV18; length: 11; size: NA; CDR3: CASHLYDTQYF; DNA: TGTGCCAGCCATCTCTACGATACGCAGTATTTT
J: TRBJ1-1; D: NA; V: TRBV28; length: 15; size: NA; CDR3: CASSRGGRQNTEAFF; DNA: TGTGCCAGCAGCCGGGGAGGACGGCAGAACACTGAAGCTTTCTTT
J: TRBJ2-1; D: TRBD2; V: TRBV7-3; length: 15; size: NA; CDR3: CASSLTAGVSNEQFF; DNA: TGTGCCAGCAGCTTAACGGCGGGAGTATCCAATGAGCAGTTCTTC
J: TRBJ1-1; D: TRBD1; V: TRBV5-8; length: 16; size: NA; CDR3: CASSIGTGGLITEAFF; DNA: TGTGCCAGCAGCATCGGGACAGGGGGCCTGATCACTGAAGCTTTCTTT
J: TRBJ1-1; D: TRBD1; V: TRBV27; length: 14; size: NA; CDR3: CASSMTGENTEAFF; DNA: TGTGCCAGCAGTATGACAGGGGAGAACACTGAAGCTTTCTTT
J: TRBJ1-1; D: TRBD1; V: TRBV9; length: 18; size: NA; CDR3: CASSVGVPGQLPTFEAFF; DNA: TGTGCCAGCAGCGTAGGGGTTCCGGGACAGCTACCGACCTTTGAAGCTTTCTTT
J: TRBJ2-5; D: NA; V: TRBV6-2/TRBV6-3; length: 14; size: NA; CDR3: CASSYLLGVETQYF; DNA: TGTGCCAGCAGTTACCTTCTGGGAGTTGAGACCCAGTACTTC
J: TRBJ1-1; D: NA; V: TRBV3-1/TRBV3-2; length: 13; size: NA; CDR3: CASSQVPSAEAFF; DNA: TGTGCCAGCAGCCAAGTTCCGTCGGCTGAAGCTTTCTTT
J: TRBJ1-1; D: TRBD1; V: TRBV5-4; length: 16; size: NA; CDR3: CASSSAPTGMNTEAFF; DNA: TGTGCCAGCAGCTCCGCACCGACAGGGATGAACACTGAAGCTTTCTTT
J: TRBJ1-1; D: NA; V: TRBV30; length: 12; size: NA; CDR3: CAWSGRNTEAFF; DNA: TGTGCCTGGAGTGGCAGGAACACTGAAGCTTTCTTT
J: TRBJ2-5; D: NA; V: TRBV6-2/TRBV6-3; length: 13; size: NA; CDR3: CASSQATGRTQYF; DNA: TGTGCCAGCAGTCAAGCAACAGGCCGGACCCAGTACTTC
J: TRBJ1-1; D: TRBD1; V: TRBV14; length: 15; size: few; CDR3: CASSPRTGWETEAFF; DNA: TGTGCCAGCAGTCCCAGGACAGGGTGGGAGACTGAAGCTTTCTTT